This TCR beta chain came from a study of T cell clonotyping in hematopoietic cell transplantation. At the level of the study: Cytoreduction preceded collection of pretransplant recipient samples. Regarding the study as a whole: Higher Inverse Simpson Index values in graft donor and pretransplant recipient predicted broader posttransplant TCR diversity.

CDR1 and CDR2 (germline): LNHDA, SQIVND (reference sequence). The CDR3 runs to 15 residues. Trimming stripped 0 bases from V and 0 bases from J, with 3 bases between. In regard to this clone: The antigen is undetermined.

Measured with immunoSEQ multiplex PCR; TCRdb has only the in-frame clones, and not every one. The sample consists of under 25,000 clones, roughly 77% of them appearing once. Regarding time point: recipient sample about 28 days before transplant, after cytoreduction. This sequence was found in a man aged 60 to 75 with acute myeloid leukemia. Some clones in this sample may be carry-over from other donors' samples. This chain connects TRBV19 to TRBJ1-6; no clear D gene. The sequencing here drew on peripheral blood mononuclear cells, taken before stem cell transplant. The CDR3 nucleotides read TGTGCCAGTAGTATAGAAAGCTCCTATAATTCACCCCTCCACTTT. This gives the protein CASSIESSYNSPLHF. Full variable domain (missing parts from reference TRBV19 and TRBJ1-6): DGGITQSPKYLFRKEGQNVTLSCEQNLNHDAMYWYRQDPGQGLRLIYYSQIVNDFQKGDIAEGYSVSREKKESFPLTVTSAQKNPTAFYLCASSIESSYNSPLHFGNGTRLTVT.